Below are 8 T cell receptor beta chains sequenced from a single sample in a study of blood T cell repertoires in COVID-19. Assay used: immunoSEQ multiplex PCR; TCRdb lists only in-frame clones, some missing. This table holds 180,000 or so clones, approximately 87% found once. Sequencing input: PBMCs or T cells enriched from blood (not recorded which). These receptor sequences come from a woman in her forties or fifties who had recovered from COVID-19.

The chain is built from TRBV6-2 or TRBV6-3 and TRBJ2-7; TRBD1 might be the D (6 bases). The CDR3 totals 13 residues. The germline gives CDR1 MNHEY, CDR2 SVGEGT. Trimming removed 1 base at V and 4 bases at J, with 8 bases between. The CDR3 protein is CASSYYRAYEQYV. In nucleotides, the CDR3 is TGTGCCAGCAGTTACTACAGGGCTTACGAGCAGTACGTC.

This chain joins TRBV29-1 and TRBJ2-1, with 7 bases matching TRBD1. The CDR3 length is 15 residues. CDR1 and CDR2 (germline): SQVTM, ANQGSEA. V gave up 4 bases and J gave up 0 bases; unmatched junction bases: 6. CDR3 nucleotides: TGCAGCGTTGGGACAGGTCTAATCTCCTACAATGAGCAGTTCTTC. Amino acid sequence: CSVGTGLISYNEQFF.

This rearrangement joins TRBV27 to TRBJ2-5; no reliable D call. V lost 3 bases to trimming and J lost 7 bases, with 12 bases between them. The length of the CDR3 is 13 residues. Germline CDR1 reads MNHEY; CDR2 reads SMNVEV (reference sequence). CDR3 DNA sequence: TGTGCCAGCAGTTTTACACCATCATCGACCCAGTACTTC. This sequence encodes CASSFTPSSTQYF.

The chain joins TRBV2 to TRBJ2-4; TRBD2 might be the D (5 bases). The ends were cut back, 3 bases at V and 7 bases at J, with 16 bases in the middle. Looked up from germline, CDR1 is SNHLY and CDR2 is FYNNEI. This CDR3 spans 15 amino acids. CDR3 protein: CASSDFGKSGNIQYF. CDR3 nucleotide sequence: TGTGCCAGCAGTGACTTCGGGAAGTCGGGGAACATTCAGTACTTC.

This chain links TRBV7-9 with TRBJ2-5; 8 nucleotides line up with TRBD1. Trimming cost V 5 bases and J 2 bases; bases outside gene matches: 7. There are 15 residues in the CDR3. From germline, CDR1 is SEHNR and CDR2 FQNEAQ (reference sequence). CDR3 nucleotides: TGTGCCAGCAGCCCAATGGGACAGGAGCAAGAGACCCAGTACTTC. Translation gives CASSPMGQEQETQYF.

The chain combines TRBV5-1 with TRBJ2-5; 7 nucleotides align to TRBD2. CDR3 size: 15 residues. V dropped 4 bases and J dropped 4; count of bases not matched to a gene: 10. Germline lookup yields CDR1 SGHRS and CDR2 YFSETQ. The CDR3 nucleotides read TGCGCCAGCAGCAGGCCGGGGACTACAGGAGAGACCCAGTACTTC. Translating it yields CASSRPGTTGETQYF. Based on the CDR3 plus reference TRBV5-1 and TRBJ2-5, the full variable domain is KAGVTQTPRYLIKTRGQQVTLSCSPISGHRSVSWYQQTPGQGLQFLFEYFSETQRNKGNFPGRFSGRQFSNSRSEMNVSTLELGDSALYLCASSRPGTTGETQYFGPGTRLLVL.

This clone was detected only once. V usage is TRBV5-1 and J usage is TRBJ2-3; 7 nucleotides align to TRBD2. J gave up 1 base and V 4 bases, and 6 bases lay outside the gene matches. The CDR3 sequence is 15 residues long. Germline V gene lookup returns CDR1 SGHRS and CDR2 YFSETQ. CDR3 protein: CASSAASGGTDTQYF. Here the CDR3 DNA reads TGCGCCAGCAGCGCAGCTAGCGGAGGCACAGATACGCAGTATTTT. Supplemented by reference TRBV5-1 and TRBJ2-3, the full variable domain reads KAGVTQTPRYLIKTRGQQVTLSCSPISGHRSVSWYQQTPGQGLQFLFEYFSETQRNKGNFPGRFSGRQFSNSRSEMNVSTLELGDSALYLCASSAASGGTDTQYFGPGTRLTVL.

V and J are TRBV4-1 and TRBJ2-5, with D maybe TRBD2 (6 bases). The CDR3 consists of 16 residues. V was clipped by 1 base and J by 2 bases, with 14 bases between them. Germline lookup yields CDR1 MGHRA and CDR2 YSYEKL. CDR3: CASSQGWGREQETQYF. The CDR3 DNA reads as TGCGCCAGCAGCCAAGGATGGGGTCGGGAGCAAGAGACCCAGTACTTC.